This T cell receptor (beta chain) was captured by sequencing in a study of T cell changes during pregnancy in multiple sclerosis. The germline gives CDR1 SNHLY, CDR2 FYNNEI. Trimming removed 4 bases at V and 0 bases at J, with 25 bases between. This CDR3 has 20 residues. This table comes from immunoSEQ multiplex PCR, and its TCRdb copy is limited to in-frame clones, with some not included. The table has under 85,000 clones, about 90% seen once; the top ten hold around 0.5%. This receptor was identified in a female donor with multiple sclerosis, enrolled in a pregnancy study. Sequencing used CD4+ T cells from peripheral blood mononuclear cells, obtained in the second trimester of pregnancy. The gene calls are TRBV2 and TRBJ1-5; TRBD1 might be the D (5 bases). CDR3 nucleotides: TGTGCCAGCAGTGTCGATAAGACAGCGGCGGGGTGGCCTAGCAATCAGCCCCAGCATTTT. It is translated as CASSVDKTAAGWPSNQPQHF.